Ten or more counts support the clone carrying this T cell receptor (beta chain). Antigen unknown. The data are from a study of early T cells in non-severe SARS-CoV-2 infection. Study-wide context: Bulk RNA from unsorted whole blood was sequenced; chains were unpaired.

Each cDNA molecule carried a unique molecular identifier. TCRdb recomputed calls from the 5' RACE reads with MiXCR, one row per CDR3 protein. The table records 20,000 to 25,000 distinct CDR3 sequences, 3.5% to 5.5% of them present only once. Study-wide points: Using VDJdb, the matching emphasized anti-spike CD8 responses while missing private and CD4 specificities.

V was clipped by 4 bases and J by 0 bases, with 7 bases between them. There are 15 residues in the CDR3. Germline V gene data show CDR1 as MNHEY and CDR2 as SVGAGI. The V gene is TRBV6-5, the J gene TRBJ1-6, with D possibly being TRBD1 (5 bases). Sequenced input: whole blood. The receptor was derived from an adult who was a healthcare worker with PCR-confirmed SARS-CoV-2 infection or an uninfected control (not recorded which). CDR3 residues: CASSSGSSYNSPLHF. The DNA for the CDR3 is TGTGCCAGCAGTTCAGGGAGCTCCTATAATTCACCCCTCCACTTT.